This T cell receptor beta chain was documented in a study of neurological immune-mediated disorders. Many counts were recorded for this clonotype. TCRdb itself ran the 5' RACE reads through MiXCR, one entry per CDR3 protein. The sample includes 50,000 or so distinct CDR3 sequences, approximately 3.8% of them seen just once. Between the trimmed V and J ends, which lost 3 bases and 2 bases, there was a span of 8 bases. Germline loops: CDR1 DFQATT, CDR2 SNEGSKA (reference sequence). The CDR3 extends over 12 amino acids. The chain links TRBV20-1 to TRBJ2-7, with TRBD2 as a possible D gene (5 bases). The TCR was taken from a man aged 25-40 years with multiple sclerosis. The sequencing input was PBMCs. The chain's CDR3 is CSARRAAYEQYF. For the CDR3, the DNA is TGCAGTGCTAGGAGGGCCGCCTACGAGCAGTACTTC.